This T cell receptor beta chain came from a study of T-cell memory formation after mild COVID-19. Study-level points and caveats: Day 37-peaking second-wave clones had unconfirmed SARS-CoV-2 specificity. Among contracting clones, CD4+ were mainly CM/EM and CD8+ enriched in EMRA. Several responding clones turned up in pre-infection memory, indicating that cross-reactive memory may have taken part.

TCRdb re-called the 5' RACE reads with MiXCR, one entry per CDR3 protein. Among around 390,000 distinct CDR3 sequences, 16% were seen once, and the ten largest hold 20% to 25%. Germline CDR1 and CDR2: SGHRS and YFSETQ. This CDR3 comprises 15 residues. Trimming removed 2 bases from V and 5 bases from J; junction bases left unmatched: 5. This clonotype has only a few counts. Antigen unknown. The clonotype comes from a man between 18 and 35 years old who had mild COVID-19 (a few samples of this study predate the infection). Cell type and time point are not known. Input material: PBMCs or a T cell subset sorted from them (not recorded which). The genes are TRBV5-1 and TRBJ2-3; 10 positions agree with TRBD2. The CDR3 nucleotides read TGCGCCAGCAGCTTTAGCGGGGGGCCGGGAGATACGCAGTATTTT. This codes for CASSFSGGPGDTQYF.